This record concerns one T cell receptor beta chain sequence. J lost 8 bases, V lost 0 bases, and 6 bases had no gene match. Per the germline V gene, CDR1 is LGHDT and CDR2 is YNNKEL (reference sequence). The CDR3 is made up of 16 amino acids. The sample originates from a study of blood T cell repertoires in COVID-19. Authors' data handling: Amplification of reference gene primers was used by the study to estimate nucleated cell counts. The assay was immunoSEQ multiplex PCR, and TCRdb's table has in-frame clones only and misses some. V, J and clone size were drawn from that table, and D and trimming were deduced from the DNA. The sample has around 200,000 clones, approximately 86% seen once.

Sequenced: peripheral blood. The chain links TRBV3-1 (or the pseudogene TRBV3-2) to TRBJ2-3; the match to TRBD2 covers 12 bases. The receptor's source is a man aged 40-49 years with active or convalescent COVID-19. The CDR3 DNA follows: TGTGCCAGCAGCCAAGATTCTAGCGGGGGGGAGAGTACGCAGTATTTT. Its translation is CASSQDSSGGESTQYF.